The text below deals with one T cell receptor (beta chain). This sample is part of a study of blood T cell repertoires in COVID-19. Overall study: Samples of COVID-19 (acute and convalescent) were obtained from the United States, Italy and Spain. T cells, B-cell-depleted T cells, or PBMCs supplied cDNA or gDNA.

Per the original data handling: The authors estimated nucleated cell counts from reference gene primer amplification. Profiled with immunoSEQ multiplex PCR; TCRdb holds only in-frame clones, not every one. V and J calls and clone size are as listed in that table; D and trimming were resolved from the DNA. This table has some 150,000 clones, 80% to 90% appearing once. This CDR3 contains 15 residues. The chain carries TRBV12-1 and TRBJ1-2; TRBD1, as called in the table, went unchecked against the DNA. TRBV12-1 is annotated as a pseudogene. Sequenced input: peripheral blood. The TCR was taken from a woman aged 50 to 60 with acute or convalescent COVID-19. The CDR3 loop reads CASSFVVTANYGYTF. The CDR3 nucleotides read TGTGCCAGCAGCTTTGTGGTGACAGCTAACTATGGCTACACCTTC.